The 26 T cell receptor beta chains reported below all come from one sample, sequenced in a study of cytomegalovirus exposure and HLA in healthy donors. In the PCR, 60 Vbeta and 13 Jbeta primers were used. Libraries were prepared by immunoSEQ multiplex PCR; TCRdb keeps only in-frame clonotypes and omits some of them. The sample consists of approximately 260,000 clones, about four fifths of them appearing once. The sequencing input was PBMCs. The receptor set was obtained from a woman aged 40 to 55 in good health and CMV-seropositive.

This CDR3 reads CASRFTGTNYGYTF. The CDR3 DNA follows: TGTGCCAGTCGATTCACAGGGACTAACTATGGCTACACCTTC. This chain joins TRBV28 and TRBJ1-2; TRBD1 might be the D (6 bases). This CDR3 has 14 residues. Germline-derived CDR1 and CDR2 are MDHEN and SYDVKM. V lost 9 bases and J lost 0, with 14 bases in between.

The chain combines TRBV7-9 with TRBJ2-7; D perhaps matches TRBD2 (7 bases). The V and J ends lost 6 bases and 6 bases respectively, with 12 bases between them. In germline, CDR1 is SEHNR, CDR2 FQNEAQ (reference sequence). CDR3 length equals 12 residues. The CDR3 loop is CASRMGGGEQYF. CDR3 bases: TGTGCCAGCAGGATGGGAGGGGGCGAGCAGTACTTC.

A few counts support this clone. The CDR3 nucleotides read TGTGCCTGGAGTGTAAGGACTAGCGGGAGTCGCACAGATACGCAGTATTTT. Its protein is CAWSVRTSGSRTDTQYF. The V call is TRBV30, the J call TRBJ2-3; 13 bases map to TRBD2. Germline V gene data show CDR1 as GTSNPN and CDR2 as SVGIG (reference sequence). J gave up 1 base and V 0 bases, and 4 bases lay outside the gene matches. The CDR3 is 17 residues long.

V is TRBV6-5 and J is TRBJ2-7; no clear D. Trimming pared 2 bases from V and 7 bases from J, leaving 21 bases between. In germline, CDR1 is MNHEY, CDR2 SVGAGI. The CDR3 has 16 amino acids. This CDR3 is CASSYLTRGLLREQYF. CDR3 bases: TGTGCCAGCAGTTACCTGACCCGAGGCCTTTTGCGGGAGCAGTACTTC.

This chain joins TRBV15 and TRBJ2-6; D unresolved. Germline-derived CDR1 and CDR2 are LNHNV and YYDKDF (reference sequence). The CDR3 length is 19 residues. Trimming left V 0 bases short and J 0 bases short, with 15 bases between. For the CDR3, the DNA is TGTGCCACCAGCAGAGATCGGTTTTTGGGCAGCTCTGGGGCCAACGTCCTGACTTTC. It encodes CATSRDRFLGSSGANVLTF.

The rearrangement links TRBV5-1 to TRBJ1-1, with TRBD1 matching over 7 bases. Germline CDR1 reads SGHRS; CDR2 reads YFSETQ. CDR3 size: 16 residues. Trimming took 4 bases from V and 1 from J; bases not matched to a gene: 10. CDR3 amino acids: CASSPETGSGNTEAFF. The CDR3 region has the DNA TGCGCCAGCAGCCCCGAGACAGGGTCGGGGAACACTGAAGCTTTCTTT.

J is TRBJ1-4 and V is TRBV2, with 11 bases that match TRBD1. The germline CDR1 and CDR2 sequences are SNHLY and FYNNEI. The V segment lost 6 bases and the J segment 8 bases; nucleotides outside the gene matches: 5. This CDR3 comprises 14 residues. The CDR3 DNA sequence: TGTGCCAGCAGGGACAGGGGGCGAAGGGAAAAACTGTTTTTT. Translated: CASRDRGRREKLFF.

J is TRBJ2-7 and V is TRBV6-1, with TRBD2 matching over 8 bases. V was clipped by 2 bases and J by 5 bases; unmatched bases: 11. Germline V lookup: CDR1 MNHNS, CDR2 SASEGT. The CDR3 extends over 16 amino acids. CDR3 in DNA: TGTGCCAGCAGTGAACAGCGGGTAGCGGGAATGGACGAGCAGTACTTC. It encodes CASSEQRVAGMDEQYF.

The V and J genes are TRBV27 and TRBJ2-5, with D possibly TRBD2 on 6 matching bases. Trimming took off 4 bases at V and 3 bases at J, with 15 bases between the two ends. Germline-derived CDR1 and CDR2 are MNHEY and SMNVEV (reference sequence). The length of the CDR3 is 15 residues. In DNA, the CDR3 is TGTGCCAGCAGTTCGGAGGGGTTTTCCGAAGAGACCCAGTACTTC. Its translation is CASSSEGFSEETQYF.

V and J are TRBV6-5 and TRBJ2-7; TRBD2 matches at 13 bases. CDR3 length: 14 residues. Germline loops: CDR1 MNHEY, CDR2 SVGAGI. J lost 5 bases, V lost 11 bases, and 9 bases had no gene match. The CDR3 loop reads CASGTSGKVNEQYF. The DNA for the CDR3 is TGTGCCTCCGGGACTAGCGGGAAAGTGAACGAGCAGTACTTC.

The table lists this clone with a count of one. The chain is built from TRBV7-3 and TRBJ2-3, with unresolved D. The CDR3 has 18 amino acids. Trimming removed 0 bases from V and 4 bases from J, with 20 bases in between. Germline loops: CDR1 SGHTA, CDR2 FQGTGA. CDR3 sequence reads: CASSLTFASQTKADTQYF. CDR3 coding DNA: TGTGCCAGCAGCTTAACGTTTGCTAGTCAAACCAAGGCAGATACGCAGTATTTT. Full variable domain (missing parts from reference TRBV7-3 and TRBJ2-3): GAGVSQTPSNKVTEKGKYVELRCDPISGHTALYWYRQSLGQGPEFLIYFQGTGAADDSGLPNDRFFAVRPEGSVSTLKIQRTERGDSAVYLCASSLTFASQTKADTQYFGPGTRLTVL.

This clone was picked up a small number of times. The V call is TRBV5-4, the J call TRBJ2-4; 8 bases map to TRBD2. CDR3 length equals 18 residues. CDR1 SGHNT and CDR2 YYREEE come from the germline V gene (reference sequence). J lost 1 base, V lost 4 bases, and 13 bases had no gene match. The CDR3 reads CASSLGGVAGRAKNIQYF. The CDR3 nucleotides are TGTGCCAGCAGCCTGGGTGGTGTAGCGGGAAGGGCCAAAAACATTCAGTACTTC.

The chain links TRBV29-1 to TRBJ2-1; D is ambiguous. The CDR3 extends over 15 amino acids. Germline CDR1 and CDR2: SQVTM and ANQGSEA. Trimming removed 0 bases at V and 0 bases at J, with 9 bases between. The CDR3, as DNA: TGCAGCGTTGAAGATCCTGGCAACTCCTACAATGAGCAGTTCTTC. It codes for CSVEDPGNSYNEQFF.

The chain is built from TRBV29-1 and TRBJ2-7; D may be TRBD2 (6 bases). CDR3 length equals 12 residues. V lost 8 bases to trimming and J lost 1 base, with 12 bases between them. Germline V gene lookup returns CDR1 SQVTM and CDR2 ANQGSEA. The CDR3 DNA is TGCAGCACCGTGGGGGGATCCTACGAGCAGTACTTC. This sequence encodes CSTVGGSYEQYF.

This chain uses TRBV5-1 with TRBJ1-2, with D tentatively TRBD1 (5 bases). The germline V gene has CDR1 SGHRS and CDR2 YFSETQ. The CDR3 runs to 18 residues. Trimming stripped 3 bases from V and 2 bases from J, with 23 bases between. CDR3 loop: CASSWTAVQGSQNYGYTF. Here the CDR3 DNA reads TGCGCCAGCAGCTGGACCGCAGTCCAGGGCAGTCAGAACTATGGCTACACCTTC. Variable domain in full (rest from reference TRBV5-1 and TRBJ1-2): KAGVTQTPRYLIKTRGQQVTLSCSPISGHRSVSWYQQTPGQGLQFLFEYFSETQRNKGNFPGRFSGRQFSNSRSEMNVSTLELGDSALYLCASSWTAVQGSQNYGYTFGSGTRLTVV.

A word on this clone: The sample holds other DNA sequences that translate to the same CDR3. This chain joins TRBV2 and TRBJ1-6; 7 bases are shared with TRBD1. Germline loops: CDR1 SNHLY, CDR2 FYNNEI. The CDR3 spans 15 residues. The trim removed 5 bases at V and 7 bases at J, leaving 8 bases unmatched. Written as DNA, the CDR3 is TGTGCCAGCAGTTTATCGGGACAGCTAAATTCACCCCTCCACTTT. Its protein is CASSLSGQLNSPLHF.

Only a few counts were recorded for this clone. The V call is TRBV6-6, the J call TRBJ1-2; TRBD1 matches 7 bases. V dropped 6 bases and J dropped 0; count of bases not matched to a gene: 4. CDR1 and CDR2 from the germline V gene are MNHNY and SVGAGI (reference sequence). The CDR3 length is 14 residues. The CDR3 sequence: CASSGTEANYGYTF. CDR3 sequence (DNA): TGTGCCAGCAGCGGGACAGAAGCTAACTATGGCTACACCTTC.

V is TRBV11-1 and J is TRBJ2-1; 9 bases are shared with TRBD2. CDR1 and CDR2 (germline): SGHAT, FQDESV (reference sequence). V lost 0 bases and J lost 7; bases outside the gene matches: 7. The CDR3 has 16 residues. The CDR3 DNA reads as TGTGCCAGCAGCTTAGCCCCAGCGGGAGGATTGAATGAGCAGTTCTTC. Its translation: CASSLAPAGGLNEQFF.

V usage is TRBV11-3 and J usage is TRBJ1-1; no clear D gene. Trimming pared 4 bases from V and 1 base from J, leaving 16 bases between. The CDR3 length is 16 residues. Germline V lookup: CDR1 SGHNT, CDR2 YENEEA. CDR3 sequence reads: CASSWSASPGNTEAFF. The CDR3 nucleotides read TGTGCCAGCAGCTGGTCAGCCTCACCGGGGAACACTGAAGCTTTCTTT.

DNA of the CDR3: TGTGCCAGCAGCTTTGGTGGCGGTGATGAGCAGTTCTTC. Residues: CASSFGGGDEQFF. This sequence joins TRBV7-6 and TRBJ2-1; D not certain. Germline V CDR1 and CDR2: SGHVS, FNYEAQ. The CDR3 length is 13 residues. Trimming took off 3 bases at V and 8 bases at J, with 11 bases between the two ends.

The table lists this clone with a few counts. This chain links TRBV11-1 with TRBJ2-2, with D tentatively TRBD2 (6 bases). This CDR3 has 15 residues. Trimming took off 5 bases at V and 7 bases at J, with 17 bases between the two ends. Per germline, CDR1 SGHAT and CDR2 FQDESV (reference sequence). DNA of the CDR3: TGTGCCAGCAGCCTAAATGAACCGGGGGTCGGGGAGCTGTTTTTT. The encoded protein is CASSLNEPGVGELFF.

The rearrangement links TRBV5-8 to TRBJ2-1, with 11 positions matching TRBD1. CDR1 is SGHTS, CDR2 YDEGEE, per germline. The CDR3 is 16 amino acids. J was trimmed by 6 bases and V by 5 bases; bases with no gene match: 10. Written as DNA, the CDR3 is TGTGCCAGCAGGGGCCCCCTAGGGACAGGGGGCAATGAGCAGTTCTTC. Protein sequence: CASRGPLGTGGNEQFF.

The chain employs TRBV7-6 and TRBJ2-7; no clear D gene. The CDR3 contains 15 residues. Germline V gene data show CDR1 as SGHVS and CDR2 as FNYEAQ. V dropped 0 bases and J dropped 2 bases, with 11 bases sitting between them. The DNA for the CDR3 is TGTGCCAGCAGCTTAGCTATAGGAGTCCCCTACGAGCAGTACTTC. Translation: CASSLAIGVPYEQYF.

V usage is TRBV6-6 and J usage is TRBJ1-2; TRBD1 is a possible D gene (6 bases). CDR1 and CDR2 from the germline V gene are MNHNY and SVGAGI (reference sequence). The length of the CDR3 is 12 residues. V lost 7 bases, J lost 5 bases, and 11 bases lay in between. In DNA form, the CDR3 reads TGTGCCAGCATCACAGGGACGTATGGCTACACCTTC. Amino acid sequence: CASITGTYGYTF.

The rearrangement links TRBV28 to TRBJ1-1; D uncertain. The V end was cut by 6 bases, the J end by 8 bases, with 16 bases between. The CDR3 has 13 residues. Germline V lookup: CDR1 MDHEN, CDR2 SYDVKM. The CDR3 region is CASRYNSGREAFF. DNA for the CDR3: TGTGCCAGCAGATACAATAGCGGCCGCGAAGCTTTCTTT.

The count of this clone is one. The gene calls are TRBV13 and TRBJ1-4, with TRBD1 identical over 8 bases. This CDR3 region has 16 residues. The germline V gene has CDR1 PRHDT and CDR2 FYEKMQ (reference sequence). The ends lost 4 bases at V and 6 bases at J; junction bases unmatched: 10. This chain's CDR3 is CASSSAHRGDYEKLFF. The DNA of the CDR3 is TGTGCCAGCAGCTCGGCCCACAGGGGGGACTATGAAAAACTGTTTTTT.